The 28 T cell receptor beta chains below come from one sample, sequenced in a study of human T cells and chemical hapten exposure (dated by TCRdb to the early 2020s). Preparation of the library involved RACE. The data were produced on a NextSeq 500. TCRdb reprocessed the public reads (quality trimming at Q25 with fastp, clone calling with MiXCR) and kept in-frame beta chains. Rows matching on CDR3 protein sequence are summarized as one entry with the most common DNA and genes. The sample table contains approximately 84,000 distinct CDR3 sequences; only one count was recorded for 11% of them. The ten largest clonotypes hold around 1.5% of the sample. Explained via the paper, the time point label denotes: patch test 2, 6 weeks after DPC sensitization. The treatment or condition label on this specimen signifies: therapeutic diphenylcyclopropenone sensitization with weekly scalp DPC. The material sequenced was whole blood, taken in connection with sensitization to the hapten diphenylcyclopropenone (DPC). These TCRs come from a man aged 18-30 years with alopecia areata. Some clones in this sample may be carry-over from other donors' samples.

This clonotype showed up many times. J is TRBJ2-5 and V is TRBV4-1, with no clear D. The CDR3 has 16 amino acids. CDR1 is MGHRA and CDR2 is YSYEKL in the germline V gene. Trimming shortened V by 4 bases and J by 2 bases, and 17 bases separated the two germline ends. CDR3: CASSLPSSAAQETQYF. The CDR3 DNA follows: TGCGCCAGCAGCCTACCCAGCTCGGCGGCACAAGAGACCCAGTACTTC.

This clonotype was picked up a small number of times. The V call is TRBV4-3, the J call TRBJ2-3; D not resolved. There are 16 residues in the CDR3. From germline, CDR1 is LGHNA and CDR2 YSLEER. Trimming pared 0 bases from V and 8 bases from J, leaving 18 bases between. This CDR3 reads CASSQEVGDPVGTQYF. The CDR3 nucleotides are TGCGCCAGCAGCCAAGAAGTGGGTGATCCGGTCGGTACGCAGTATTTT.

This clonotype has at least ten counts. The chain is built from TRBV28 and TRBJ1-2, with D hard to call. The CDR3 has 15 residues. V dropped 3 bases and J dropped 8 bases, with 19 bases sitting between them. CDR1 and CDR2 from the germline V gene are MDHEN and SYDVKM. DNA of the CDR3: TGTGCCAGCAGTTTTAGAGGGATCAGGACCCGCGGCTACACCTTC. This codes for CASSFRGIRTRGYTF.

This chain connects TRBV4-2 to TRBJ2-3; 8 bases line up with TRBD2. The CDR3 sequence is 16 residues long. Trimming at V came to 0 bases and at J to 6 bases, leaving 8 bases not matched to a gene. The germline gives CDR1 LGHNA, CDR2 YNFKEQ. CDR3 protein: CASSQDPGGRSDTQYF. CDR3 nucleotide sequence: TGTGCCAGCAGCCAAGATCCGGGGGGGCGTAGCGATACGCAGTATTTT.

This clonotype has a count of ten or more. This chain joins TRBV19 and TRBJ2-6, with D maybe TRBD1 (6 bases). The CDR3 extends over 16 amino acids. From germline, CDR1 is LNHDA and CDR2 SQIVND (reference sequence). V was shortened by 9 bases and J by 3 bases, with 18 bases between the two germline ends. The CDR3 coding sequence is TGTGCCAGCAGCACCTTCTCAGGGGTTGGGGCCAACGTCCTGACTTTC. It translates to CASSTFSGVGANVLTF.

This clonotype was observed a handful of times. The chain carries TRBV9 and TRBJ2-5; D is possibly TRBD2 (6 bases). The ends were cut back, 4 bases at V and 2 bases at J, with 12 bases in the middle. The CDR3 is 14 residues long. Germline CDR1 is SGDLS and CDR2 is YYNGEE. CDR3 nucleotides: TGTGCCAGCAGCCCACCCGGAGGGCAAGAGACCCAGTACTTC. It encodes CASSPPGGQETQYF.

Regarding this clonotype: A read error may be the cause here, since a much bigger clone is one base away. This chain links TRBV7-6 with TRBJ2-3; D possibly corresponds to TRBD2 (6 bases). This CDR3 has 14 residues. The germline gives CDR1 SGHVS, CDR2 FNYEAQ. Trimming took 11 bases from V and 1 from J, leaving 16 bases between them. The CDR3 reads CACIPQRGTDTQYF. CDR3 bases: TGTGCCTGCATCCCTCAGCGGGGCACAGATACGCAGTATTTT.

This clonotype was recorded many times. The J gene is TRBJ2-7, the V gene TRBV11-2; no definite D call. With 0 bases removed from V and 0 bases from J, the gap between germline ends came to 15 bases. The CDR3 extends over 17 amino acids. CDR1 is SGHAT and CDR2 is FQNNGV in the germline V gene. This CDR3 reads CASSLDRYTGSSYEQYF. In DNA, the CDR3 is TGTGCCAGCAGCTTAGATCGGTACACTGGGTCCTCCTACGAGCAGTACTTC.

The CDR3 sequence is CASLTRPFAGTEAFF. The CDR3 DNA is TGTGCCAGTCTAACCCGTCCTTTTGCGGGCACTGAAGCTTTCTTT. The V call is TRBV6-2 or TRBV6-3, the J call TRBJ1-1; no clear D. The CDR3 is made up of 15 amino acids. CDR1 is MNHEY, CDR2 SVGEGT, per germline. Trimming pared 9 bases from V and 4 bases from J, leaving 21 bases between.

The gene calls are TRBV5-1 and TRBJ1-2, with TRBD1 as a possible D gene (6 bases). CDR1 SGHRS and CDR2 YFSETQ come from the germline V gene. Deletions cut 0 bases from V and 5 bases from J, with 17 bases between. This CDR3 spans 16 amino acids. The CDR3 nucleotides are TGCGCCAGCAGCTTGGGGGATACAGGGACGGGTTATGGCTACACCTTC. Protein product: CASSLGDTGTGYGYTF.

This clonotype was seen a few times. The chain recombines TRBV2 with TRBJ2-2; no clear D. This CDR3 is 14 amino acids long. Germline-derived CDR1 and CDR2 are SNHLY and FYNNEI. Trimming shortened V by 3 bases and J by 6 bases, and 11 bases separated the two germline ends. In nucleotides, the CDR3 is TGTGCCAGCAGTGAGTTTATTGCTCCCGGGGAGCTGTTTTTT. Protein sequence: CASSEFIAPGELFF. Full variable domain (missing parts from reference TRBV2 and TRBJ2-2): EPEVTQTPSHQVTQMGQEVILRCVPISNHLYFYWYRQILGQKVEFLVSFYNNEISEKSEIFDDQFSVERPDGSNFTLKIRSTKLEDSAMYFCASSEFIAPGELFFGEGSRLTVL.

There are many counts of this clonotype. This chain joins TRBV7-9 and TRBJ2-5; TRBD1 matches at 8 bases. Germline assignment: CDR1 SEHNR and CDR2 FQNEAQ (reference sequence). Trimming cost V 3 bases and J 5 bases; bases outside gene matches: 11. The length of the CDR3 is 16 residues. CDR3 loop: CASSFIGGRGPETQYF. CDR3 coding DNA: TGTGCCAGCAGCTTCATCGGCGGCAGGGGGCCGGAGACCCAGTACTTC.

The chain employs TRBV20-1 and TRBJ2-7, with TRBD2 as a possible D gene (5 bases). Deletions cut 0 bases from V and 2 bases from J, with 11 bases between. CDR3 length: 14 amino acids. Germline V gene lookup returns CDR1 DFQATT and CDR2 SNEGSKA (reference sequence). CDR3 in amino acids: CSARDQTGTYEQYF. The CDR3, as DNA: TGCAGTGCTAGAGATCAAACGGGAACCTACGAGCAGTACTTC.

The rearrangement uses TRBV5-1 and TRBJ2-6; 7 bases map to TRBD1. After removal of 4 bases from V and 2 bases from J, the junction contained 6 bases not matched to a gene. Per germline, CDR1 SGHRS and CDR2 YFSETQ. The CDR3 length is 16 residues. The CDR3 reads CASSVTGVAGANVLTF. In DNA, the CDR3 is TGCGCCAGCAGCGTAACAGGGGTTGCTGGGGCCAACGTCCTGACTTTC.

The sample holds many counts of this clonotype. This chain joins TRBV27 and TRBJ2-7, with D perhaps TRBD2 (5 bases). The CDR3 runs to 14 residues. Germline loops: CDR1 MNHEY, CDR2 SMNVEV (reference sequence). V shed 2 bases and J shed 7 bases, with 15 bases lying between them. This CDR3 reads CASSLGVGTGEQYF. The CDR3 nucleotides read TGTGCCAGCAGTTTAGGGGTCGGAACGGGGGAGCAGTACTTC.

J is TRBJ1-2 and V is TRBV2; perhaps TRBD1 as D (6 bases). This CDR3 comprises 15 residues. The V gene lost 5 bases and the J gene lost 6 bases, with 19 bases spanning the gap. CDR1 and CDR2 from the germline V gene are SNHLY and FYNNEI. CDR3 nucleotides: TGTGCCAGCAGTAAACTGGTGACAGGTCGAAATGGCTACACCTTC. This encodes CASSKLVTGRNGYTF.

This clonotype was observed a handful of times. This chain uses TRBV11-2 with TRBJ2-7, with 9 bases that match TRBD1. This CDR3 is built from 19 residues. The germline V gene encodes CDR1 SGHAT and CDR2 FQNNGV. V was pared by 4 bases and J by 2 bases, with 18 bases of the junction left unmatched. The CDR3 DNA follows: TGTGCCAGCAGCTCGTCCGGGACAGGGACGAAGATGCCTCCCTACGAGCAGTACTTC. This gives the protein CASSSSGTGTKMPPYEQYF.

Only a few counts were recorded for this clonotype. The chain carries TRBV7-3 and TRBJ2-3, with D possibly being TRBD2 (6 bases). This CDR3 has 15 amino acids. The V and J ends lost 4 bases and 3 bases respectively, with 14 bases between them. CDR1 SGHTA and CDR2 FQGTGA come from the germline V gene. CDR3 coding DNA: TGTGCCAGCAGCTCTGTGGGCGGGATTACAGATACGCAGTATTTT. Encoded protein: CASSSVGGITDTQYF. Supplemented by reference TRBV7-3 and TRBJ2-3, the full variable domain reads GAGVSQTPSNKVTEKGKYVELRCDPISGHTALYWYRQSLGQGPEFLIYFQGTGAADDSGLPNDRFFAVRPEGSVSTLKIQRTERGDSAVYLCASSSVGGITDTQYFGPGTRLTVL.

This clonotype has only a few counts. The V and J genes are TRBV7-2 and TRBJ2-5; D may be TRBD1 or TRBD2 (5 bases each). The CDR3 loop spans 13 amino acids. Germline CDR1 SGHTA, CDR2 FQGNSA. V was shortened by 4 bases and J by 5 bases, with 11 bases between the two germline ends. CDR3 nucleotide sequence: TGTGCCAGCAGCTCGGGACCTGAGGAGACCCAGTACTTC. Protein sequence: CASSSGPEETQYF. Full variable domain (outside the CDR3, taken from reference TRBV7-2 and TRBJ2-5): GAGVSQSPSNKVTEKGKDVELRCDPISGHTALYWYRQSLGQGLEFLIYFQGNSAPDKSGLPSDRFSAERTGGSVSTLTIQRTQQEDSAVYLCASSSGPEETQYFGPGTRLLVL.

The V call is TRBV29-1, the J call TRBJ2-3; D is undetermined. The CDR3 contains 12 residues. Germline-derived CDR1 and CDR2 are SQVTM and ANQGSEA. V lost 7 bases, J lost 3 bases, and 11 bases lay in between. CDR3 protein: CSAEEGTDTQYF. In nucleotides, the CDR3 is TGCAGCGCTGAGGAAGGGACAGATACGCAGTATTTT.

The CDR3: CASSLATAGTQYF. The CDR3 DNA is TGTGCCAGCAGCTTAGCTACCGCGGGTACGCAGTATTTT. The rearrangement joins TRBV7-2 to TRBJ2-3; D might be TRBD2 (5 bases). The ends were cut back, 0 bases at V and 8 bases at J, with 9 bases in the middle. The CDR3 contains 13 residues. Germline loops: CDR1 SGHTA, CDR2 FQGNSA.

The chain is built from TRBV6-2 or TRBV6-3 and TRBJ2-2; D gene uncertain. The CDR3 is 17 amino acids. Trimming left V 0 bases short and J 4 bases short, with 15 bases between. CDR1 and CDR2 (germline): MNHEY, SVGEGT. CDR3 sequence (DNA): TGTGCCAGCAGTTACTCCTTACGTGGGCGAGTCACCGGGGAGCTGTTTTTT. Translation gives CASSYSLRGRVTGELFF.

This clonotype was observed a handful of times. The chain couples TRBV10-3 to TRBJ1-5; a weak D match, TRBD1 (6 bases). This CDR3 region has 16 residues. Germline lookup yields CDR1 ENHRY and CDR2 SYGVKD. V was trimmed by 0 bases and J by 1 base, leaving 10 bases between them. CDR3 sequence (DNA): TGTGCCATCAGTGAGTCGGGGGGCTCGAGCAATCAGCCCCAGCATTTT. It specifies CAISESGGSSNQPQHF.

This clonotype was seen ten or more times. The chain employs TRBV7-8 and TRBJ2-2, with 7 bases lining up with TRBD2. V shed 1 base and J 4 bases; nucleotides not matched to a gene: 6. The CDR3 runs to 16 residues. Germline CDR1 and CDR2: SGHVS and FQNEAQ. DNA of the CDR3: TGTGCCAGCAGCTTAGTCGGGGGGTACGCCACCGGGGAGCTGTTTTTT. Its protein is CASSLVGGYATGELFF. The full variable domain, its missing parts supplied by reference TRBV7-8 and TRBJ2-2, is GAGVSQSPRYKVAKRGQDVALRCDPISGHVSLFWYQQALGQGPEFLTYFQNEAQLDKSGLPSDRFFAERPEGSVSTLKIQRTQQEDSAVYLCASSLVGGYATGELFFGEGSRLTVL.

There are many counts of this clonotype. The rearrangement links TRBV6-2 or TRBV6-3 to TRBJ2-7; possibly TRBD2 for D (5 bases). The CDR3 runs 17 residues. V lost 0 bases and J lost 0, with 15 bases in between. Per the germline V gene, CDR1 is MNHEY and CDR2 is SVGEGT. CDR3 sequence: CASSYSKAAESSYEQYF. CDR3 sequence (DNA): TGTGCCAGCAGTTACTCGAAAGCGGCAGAGAGCTCCTACGAGCAGTACTTC.

In this sample, this clonotype turned up many times. The rearrangement uses TRBV29-1 and TRBJ2-5; 7 positions match TRBD1. This CDR3 is built from 14 residues. V dropped 4 bases and J dropped 4; count of bases not matched to a gene: 9. Germline V gives CDR1 SQVTM, CDR2 ANQGSEA. The CDR3: CSVGQGTVTETQYF. The CDR3 DNA reads as TGCAGCGTTGGACAGGGTACGGTTACAGAGACCCAGTACTTC.

This clonotype has a handful of counts. The rearrangement joins TRBV11-2 to TRBJ2-1; TRBD2 matches 11 bases. There are 12 residues in the CDR3. Germline CDR1 SGHAT, CDR2 FQNNGV. V was pared by 1 base and J by 14 bases, with 1 base of the junction left unmatched. CDR3 loop: CASSLVAGGEFF. The CDR3 DNA is TGTGCCAGCAGCTTAGTAGCGGGGGGGGAGTTCTTC.

This clonotype was recorded a few times. The V gene is TRBV5-4, the J gene TRBJ2-3; D tentatively reads TRBD1 or TRBD2 (6 bases each). V shed 3 bases and J shed 3 bases, with 11 bases lying between them. The CDR3 length is 14 residues. Germline values: CDR1 SGHNT, CDR2 YYREEE (reference sequence). The CDR3 reads CASSSWGATDTQYF. The CDR3 DNA follows: TGTGCCAGCAGCTCTTGGGGGGCGACAGATACGCAGTATTTT.